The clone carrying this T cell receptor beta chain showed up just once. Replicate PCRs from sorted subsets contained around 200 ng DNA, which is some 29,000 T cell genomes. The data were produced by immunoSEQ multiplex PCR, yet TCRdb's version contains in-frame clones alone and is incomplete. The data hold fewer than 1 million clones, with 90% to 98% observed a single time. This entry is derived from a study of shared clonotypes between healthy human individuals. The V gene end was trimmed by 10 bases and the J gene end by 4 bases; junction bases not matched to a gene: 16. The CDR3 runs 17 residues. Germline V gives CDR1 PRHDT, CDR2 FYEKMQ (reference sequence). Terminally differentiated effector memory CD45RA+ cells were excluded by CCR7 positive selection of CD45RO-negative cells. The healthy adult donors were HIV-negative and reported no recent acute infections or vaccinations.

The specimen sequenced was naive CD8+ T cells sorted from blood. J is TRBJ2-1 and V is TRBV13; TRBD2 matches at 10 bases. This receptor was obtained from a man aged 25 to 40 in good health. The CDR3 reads CATLPGGSSGRYNEQFF. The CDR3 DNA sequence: TGTGCCACCCTCCCGGGAGGATCTAGCGGGAGATACAATGAGCAGTTCTTC.